A selection of T cell receptor beta chains follows, all from one sample in a study of response to subunit inactivated influenza vaccine. TCRdb itself ran the RT-PCR reads through MiXCR, one entry per CDR3 protein. The table has about 800,000 distinct CDR3 sequences, approximately 21% seen once. Here the sequenced sample was PBMCs from blood, taken more than 4 days after vaccination. The receptors derive from a man aged 50-60 years who received an inactivated influenza vaccine. CDR3s include the opening cysteine and the closing phenylalanine or tryptophan. The D gene is left open where the match is weak. Where a row states a size, it is once, few, many or the class of an expanded clone; other rows omit it.

j_gene: TRBJ2-1
d_gene: TRBD2
abundance: few
v_gene: TRBV7-2
CDR3aa: CASSLARASGRASHEQFF
CDR3nt: TGTGCCAGCAGCTTAGCGCGGGCTAGCGGGAGGGCTTCGCATGAGCAGTTCTTC

j_gene: TRBJ2-5
d_gene: .
abundance: .
v_gene: TRBV5-1
CDR3aa: CASTRDIQETQYF
CDR3nt: TGCGCCAGCACCAGGGACATCCAAGAGACCCAGTACTTC

j_gene: TRBJ2-7
d_gene: .
abundance: .
v_gene: TRBV12-3/TRBV12-4
CDR3aa: CASSLRMAYEQYF
CDR3nt: TGTGCCAGCAGTTTAAGGATGGCCTACGAGCAGTACTTC

j_gene: TRBJ2-7
d_gene: TRBD2
abundance: .
v_gene: TRBV7-6
CDR3aa: CASSLPGLAVEQYF
CDR3nt: TGTGCCAGCAGCTTACCTGGACTAGCGGTCGAGCAGTACTTC

j_gene: TRBJ2-5
d_gene: TRBD1
abundance: .
v_gene: TRBV20-1
CDR3aa: CSAWDRRLVRETQYF
CDR3nt: TGCAGTGCTTGGGACAGGCGCCTGGTGAGGGAGACCCAGTACTTC

j_gene: TRBJ2-7
d_gene: TRBD2
abundance: few
v_gene: TRBV12-3/TRBV12-4
CDR3aa: CASSAPGLGYEQYF
CDR3nt: TGTGCCAGCAGTGCACCGGGACTAGGCTACGAGCAGTACTTC

j_gene: TRBJ2-2
d_gene: .
abundance: .
v_gene: TRBV9
CDR3aa: CASSPSRAGTGELFF
CDR3nt: TGTGCCAGCAGCCCAAGCAGGGCCGGCACCGGGGAGCTGTTTTTT

j_gene: TRBJ2-1
d_gene: TRBD2
abundance: few
v_gene: TRBV16
CDR3aa: CASSQSHSGRAAYEQFF
CDR3nt: TGTGCCAGCAGCCAAAGCCATAGCGGGAGGGCCGCCTATGAGCAGTTCTTC

j_gene: TRBJ2-7
d_gene: .
abundance: .
v_gene: TRBV9
CDR3aa: CASSVAQGFSYEQYF
CDR3nt: TGTGCCAGCAGCGTAGCTCAGGGATTTTCCTACGAGCAGTACTTC

j_gene: TRBJ2-7
d_gene: .
abundance: .
v_gene: TRBV9
CDR3aa: CASSVRTGSYEQYF
CDR3nt: TGTGCCAGCAGCGTTCGAACTGGCTCCTACGAGCAGTACTTC

j_gene: TRBJ2-7
d_gene: .
abundance: .
v_gene: TRBV10-2
CDR3aa: CASQIFDRTYEQYF
CDR3nt: TGCGCCAGTCAAATATTCGACAGGACCTACGAGCAGTACTTC

j_gene: TRBJ2-6
d_gene: .
abundance: few
v_gene: TRBV6-5
CDR3aa: CASSYSGSGANVLTF
CDR3nt: TGTGCCAGCAGTTACTCCGGCTCTGGGGCCAACGTCCTGACTTTC

j_gene: TRBJ2-3
d_gene: TRBD1
abundance: .
v_gene: TRBV20-1
CDR3aa: CSARGDSSTDTQYF
CDR3nt: TGCAGTGCTAGAGGGGACAGTAGCACAGATACGCAGTATTTT

j_gene: TRBJ2-7
d_gene: TRBD1
abundance: .
v_gene: TRBV6-1
CDR3aa: CASSEALIAGTGGSYEQYF
CDR3nt: TGTGCCAGCAGTGAAGCACTAATCGCCGGGACAGGGGGCTCCTACGAGCAGTACTTC

j_gene: TRBJ2-5
d_gene: TRBD1
abundance: .
v_gene: TRBV20-1
CDR3aa: CSATRTGWKTQYF
CDR3nt: TGCAGTGCTACCCGGACAGGGTGGAAGACCCAGTACTTC

j_gene: TRBJ2-7
d_gene: TRBD1
abundance: .
v_gene: TRBV7-9
CDR3aa: CASSHGTAYEQYF
CDR3nt: TGTGCCAGCAGCCATGGGACAGCCTACGAGCAGTACTTC

j_gene: TRBJ2-1
d_gene: TRBD1
abundance: many
v_gene: TRBV5-1
CDR3aa: CASSLGDRDYNEQFF
CDR3nt: TGTGCCAGCAGCTTAGGGGACAGGGACTACAATGAGCAGTTCTTC

j_gene: TRBJ2-1
d_gene: TRBD2
abundance: few
v_gene: TRBV7-6
CDR3aa: CASSLASTSVPYNEQFF
CDR3nt: TGTGCCAGCAGCTTAGCCTCGACTAGCGTCCCCTACAATGAGCAGTTCTTC

j_gene: TRBJ1-1
d_gene: TRBD1
abundance: .
v_gene: TRBV5-1
CDR3aa: CASSLPPIGGMNTEAFF
CDR3nt: TGCGCCAGCAGCTTACCGCCGATAGGGGGCATGAACACTGAAGCTTTCTTT

j_gene: TRBJ1-5
d_gene: .
abundance: .
v_gene: TRBV12-3/TRBV12-4
CDR3aa: CASSFSGRIRPQHF
CDR3nt: TGTGCCAGCAGTTTTTCAGGGCGAATTAGGCCCCAGCATTTT

j_gene: TRBJ1-1
d_gene: .
abundance: few
v_gene: TRBV27
CDR3aa: CATQRGTEAFF
CDR3nt: TGTGCCACCCAGCGGGGGACTGAAGCTTTCTTT

j_gene: TRBJ1-5
d_gene: .
abundance: .
v_gene: TRBV6-1
CDR3aa: CASSPGGGAGQPQHF
CDR3nt: TGTGCCAGCAGCCCTGGTGGGGGGGCTGGTCAGCCCCAGCATTTT

j_gene: TRBJ2-1
d_gene: .
abundance: few
v_gene: TRBV6-1
CDR3aa: CASSATPAWNEQFF
CDR3nt: TGTGCCAGCAGTGCAACGCCAGCTTGGAATGAGCAGTTCTTC

j_gene: TRBJ2-7
d_gene: TRBD2
abundance: many
v_gene: TRBV11-2
CDR3aa: CASSWGLAGVRRGYEQYF
CDR3nt: TGTGCCAGCAGCTGGGGACTAGCGGGAGTAAGAAGGGGGTACGAGCAGTACTTC

j_gene: TRBJ2-7
d_gene: TRBD2
abundance: .
v_gene: TRBV9
CDR3aa: CASSPTRLAGYEQYF
CDR3nt: TGTGCCAGCAGCCCAACCAGACTAGCGGGCTACGAGCAGTACTTC

j_gene: TRBJ2-7
d_gene: TRBD2
abundance: many
v_gene: TRBV9
CDR3aa: CASSVGTSGTYEQYF
CDR3nt: TGTGCCAGCAGCGTAGGGACTAGCGGAACCTACGAGCAGTACTTC

j_gene: TRBJ2-7
d_gene: .
abundance: few
v_gene: TRBV5-4
CDR3aa: CASSTGVFYDEQYF
CDR3nt: TGTGCCAGCAGTACCGGAGTTTTTTACGACGAGCAGTACTTC

j_gene: TRBJ2-7
d_gene: .
abundance: .
v_gene: TRBV30
CDR3aa: CAWSSAGAPYEQYF
CDR3nt: TGTGCCTGGAGTTCTGCAGGGGCTCCCTACGAGCAGTACTTC

j_gene: TRBJ2-1
d_gene: .
abundance: .
v_gene: TRBV12-3/TRBV12-4
CDR3aa: CASSRWENGEQFF
CDR3nt: TGTGCCAGCAGCCGGTGGGAGAATGGTGAGCAGTTCTTC

j_gene: TRBJ2-5
d_gene: .
abundance: .
v_gene: TRBV18
CDR3aa: CASSRQVTGQETQYF
CDR3nt: TGTGCCAGCTCACGACAGGTCACAGGGCAAGAGACCCAGTACTTC

j_gene: TRBJ2-1
d_gene: TRBD2
abundance: .
v_gene: TRBV5-5
CDR3aa: CASSLERDYYNEQFF
CDR3nt: TGTGCCAGCAGCTTGGAACGGGACTACTACAATGAGCAGTTCTTC

j_gene: TRBJ2-3
d_gene: TRBD2
abundance: few
v_gene: TRBV20-1
CDR3aa: CSATWGGPGDTQYF
CDR3nt: TGCAGTGCTACTTGGGGAGGGCCTGGAGATACGCAGTATTTT

j_gene: TRBJ2-2
d_gene: .
abundance: few
v_gene: TRBV20-1
CDR3aa: CSARLSRSNTGELFF
CDR3nt: TGCAGTGCTAGGCTTAGCAGAAGTAACACCGGGGAGCTGTTTTTT

j_gene: TRBJ1-1
d_gene: .
abundance: .
v_gene: TRBV5-1
CDR3aa: CASTHPGGAGTEAFF
CDR3nt: TGCGCCAGCACCCATCCGGGGGGGGCTGGAACTGAAGCTTTCTTT

j_gene: TRBJ2-7
d_gene: .
abundance: few
v_gene: TRBV9
CDR3aa: CASSVGGHLSYEQYF
CDR3nt: TGTGCCAGCAGCGTAGGGGGGCACCTCTCCTACGAGCAGTACTTC

j_gene: TRBJ2-1
d_gene: TRBD2
abundance: .
v_gene: TRBV29-1
CDR3aa: CSATSGRAFGNEQFF
CDR3nt: TGCAGCGCGACTAGCGGGAGGGCCTTCGGCAATGAGCAGTTCTTC

j_gene: TRBJ2-7
d_gene: .
abundance: few
v_gene: TRBV12-3/TRBV12-4
CDR3aa: CASSFSVDRYEQYF
CDR3nt: TGTGCCAGCAGTTTTAGTGTCGATCGCTACGAGCAGTACTTC

j_gene: TRBJ1-1
d_gene: .
abundance: few
v_gene: TRBV2
CDR3aa: CASSEAGYAFF
CDR3nt: TGTGCCAGCAGTGAAGCGGGGTATGCTTTCTTT